The T cell receptor (beta chain) described here comes from a study of T cell responses to AZD1222 COVID-19 vaccine. Study-wide results and limits: In all cases, repertoires were sampled only after the peak T cell response.

Only in-frame clones appear in the TCRdb table, and some are missing; sequencing was by immunoSEQ multiplex PCR. The repertoire holds approximately 170,000 clones, with around 87% as singletons. Of note for this clone: Its antigen is unknown.

The V gene end was trimmed by 4 bases and the J gene end by 1 base; junction bases not matched to a gene: 6. Germline V gene sequence: CDR1 MNHEY, CDR2 SMNVEV (reference sequence). The CDR3 spans 16 residues. The sample here was peripheral blood, taken on day 0 of AZD1222 vaccination. This chain uses TRBV27 with TRBJ2-2; 7 nucleotides agree with TRBD2. This receptor was taken from an adult in good health. CDR3 nucleotides: TGTGCCAGCAGTTCGGGGGGTTGGGAGAACACCGGGGAGCTGTTTTTT. Translating it yields CASSSGGWENTGELFF.